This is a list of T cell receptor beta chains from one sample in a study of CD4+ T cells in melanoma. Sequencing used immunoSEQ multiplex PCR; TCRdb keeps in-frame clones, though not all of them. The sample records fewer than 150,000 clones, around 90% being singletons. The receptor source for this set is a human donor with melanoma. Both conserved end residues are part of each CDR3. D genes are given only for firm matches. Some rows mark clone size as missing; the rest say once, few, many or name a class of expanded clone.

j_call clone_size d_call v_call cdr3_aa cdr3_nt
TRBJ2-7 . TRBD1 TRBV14 CASSRGQGVYYEQYF TGTGCCAGCAGCCGCGGACAGGGGGTCTACTACGAGCAGTACTTC
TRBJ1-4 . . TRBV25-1 CASSESWTLGEKLFF TGTGCCAGCAGTGAATCTTGGACACTAGGTGAAAAACTGTTTTTT
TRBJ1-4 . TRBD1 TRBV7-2 CASSLNVGQGSEKLFF TGTGCCAGCAGCCTAAATGTGGGACAGGGAAGTGAAAAACTGTTTTTT
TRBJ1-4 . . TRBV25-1 CASSDQASREKLFF TGTGCCAGCAGTGACCAAGCTTCCCGAGAAAAACTGTTTTTT
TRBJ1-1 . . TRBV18 CASSPLRQEAFF TGTGCCAGCTCACCTCTACGACAAGAAGCTTTCTTT
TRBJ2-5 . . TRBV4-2 CASSQDSRETQYF TGTGCCAGCAGCCAAGATAGTAGGGAGACCCAGTACTTC
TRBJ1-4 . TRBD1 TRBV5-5 CASSLETGGEKLFF TGTGCCAGCAGCTTGGAGACAGGGGGGGAAAAACTGTTTTTT
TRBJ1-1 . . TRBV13 CASSKGTPEAFF TGTGCCAGCAGCAAGGGGACCCCTGAAGCTTTCTTT
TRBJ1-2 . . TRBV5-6 CASSLWEVYGYTF TGTGCCAGCAGCTTGTGGGAGGTCTATGGCTACACCTTC
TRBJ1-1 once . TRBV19 CASRVGGSTSTEAFF TGTGCCAGTAGGGTGGGGGGGAGTACCAGCACTGAAGCTTTCTTT
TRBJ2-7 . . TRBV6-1 CASTAGQFPYEQYF TGTGCCAGCACCGCGGGACAGTTCCCCTACGAGCAGTACTTC
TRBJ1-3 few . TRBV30 CAWSAGLSGNTIYF TGTGCCTGGAGTGCGGGTCTCTCTGGAAACACCATATATTTT
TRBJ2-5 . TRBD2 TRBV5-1 CASSSGTKQETQYF TGCGCCAGCAGCTCCGGGACTAAACAAGAGACCCAGTACTTC
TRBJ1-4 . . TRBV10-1 CASSESRSGAGKLFF TGCGCCAGCAGTGAGTCGCGTTCAGGGGCTGGAAAACTGTTTTTT
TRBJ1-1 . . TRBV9 CASSVVPQGSTEAFF TGTGCCAGCAGCGTAGTCCCCCAGGGCTCCACTGAAGCTTTCTTT
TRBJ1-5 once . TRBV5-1 CASSSDGAENQPQHF TGCGCCAGCAGTTCTGACGGGGCAGAAAATCAGCCCCAGCATTTT
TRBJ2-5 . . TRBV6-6 CASRASRETQYF TGTGCCAGCAGAGCCTCCCGGGAGACCCAGTACTTC
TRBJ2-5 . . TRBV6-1 CASSEALREETQYF TGTGCCAGCAGTGAAGCTCTCCGGGAGGAGACCCAGTACTTC
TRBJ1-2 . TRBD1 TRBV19 CATRGYYGYTF TGTGCCACCAGGGGGTACTATGGCTACACCTTC
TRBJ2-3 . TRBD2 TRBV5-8 CASSSRAGGGTDTQYF TGTGCCAGCAGCTCCAGAGCGGGGGGCGGCACAGATACGCAGTATTTT
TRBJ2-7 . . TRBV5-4 CASSLSWEQTIEQYF TGTGCCAGCAGCTTGAGCTGGGAGCAGACCATAGAGCAGTACTTC
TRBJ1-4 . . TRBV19 CASKEIGAARANEKLFF TGTGCCAGTAAAGAAATAGGGGCGGCTCGGGCTAATGAAAAACTGTTTTTT
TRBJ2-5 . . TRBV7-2 CASSLAMPRAHKSPGAQYF TGTGCCAGCAGCTTAGCCATGCCAAGGGCACATAAGAGTCCCGGGGCCCAGTACTTC
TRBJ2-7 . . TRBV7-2 CASSLAYQAYEQYF TGTGCCAGCAGCTTAGCCTACCAAGCCTACGAGCAGTACTTC
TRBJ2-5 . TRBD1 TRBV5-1 CASSLQGAGETQYF TGCGCCAGCAGCCTCCAGGGGGCTGGGGAGACCCAGTACTTC
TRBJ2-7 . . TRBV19 CASSIGQGSYEQYF TGTGCCAGTAGTATCGGGCAGGGCTCCTACGAGCAGTACTTC
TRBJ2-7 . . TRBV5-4 CASSRGGASYEQYF TGTGCCAGCAGCAGGGGGGGGGCGAGCTACGAGCAGTACTTC
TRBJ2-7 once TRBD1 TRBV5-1 CASSLGAQGTYEQYF TGCGCCAGCAGCTTGGGGGCACAGGGGACCTACGAGCAGTACTTC
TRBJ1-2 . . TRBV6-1 CASSEAGRPVLGYTF TGTGCCAGCAGTGAAGCGGGCAGGCCGGTTCTTGGCTACACCTTC
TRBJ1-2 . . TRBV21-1 CASSKGVYGYTF TGTGCCAGCAGCAAGGGGGTTTATGGCTACACCTTC
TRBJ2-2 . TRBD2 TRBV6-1 CATGSGGQYTGELFF TGTGCCACGGGGAGCGGGGGCCAATACACCGGGGAGCTGTTTTTT
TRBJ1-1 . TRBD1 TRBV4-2 CASRGQLNTEAFF TGTGCCAGCAGGGGACAGTTGAACACTGAAGCTTTCTTT
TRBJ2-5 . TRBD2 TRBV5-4 CASSLGAGGRETQYF TGTGCCAGCAGCTTGGGAGCGGGGGGAAGGGAGACCCAGTACTTC
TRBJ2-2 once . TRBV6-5 CASSMTGAGELFF TGTGCCAGCAGCATGACAGGCGCCGGGGAGCTGTTTTTT
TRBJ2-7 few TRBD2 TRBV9 CASSAGSRGGPAEQYF TGTGCCAGCAGCGCCGGATCGCGGGGGGGCCCCGCCGAGCAGTACTTC
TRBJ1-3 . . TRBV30 CAWREGGNTIYF TGTGCCTGGAGGGAGGGAGGAAACACCATATATTTT
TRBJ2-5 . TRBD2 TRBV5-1 CASSLSGSGGAQETQYF TGCGCCAGCAGCCTGAGTGGTAGCGGGGGGGCCCAAGAGACCCAGTACTTC
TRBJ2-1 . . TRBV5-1 CASSLAQRNNEQFF TGCGCCAGCAGCTTGGCCCAGAGAAACAATGAGCAGTTCTTC
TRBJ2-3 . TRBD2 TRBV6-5 CASSYVASGEDTQYF TGTGCCAGCAGTTACGTGGCTAGCGGGGAGGATACGCAGTATTTT
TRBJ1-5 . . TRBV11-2 CASSLGRGNQPQHF TGTGCCAGCAGCTTAGGGAGGGGCAATCAGCCCCAGCATTTT
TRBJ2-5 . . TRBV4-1 CASSHRTGRIETQYF TGCGCCAGCAGCCACCGGACGGGTCGTATTGAGACCCAGTACTTC
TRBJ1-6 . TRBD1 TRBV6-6 CASNTGTGVSPLHF TGTGCCAGCAACACCGGGACAGGGGTTTCACCCCTCCACTTT
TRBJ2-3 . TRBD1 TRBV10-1 CASSAGGPGDTQYF TGCGCCAGCAGTGCAGGGGGACCGGGAGATACGCAGTATTTT
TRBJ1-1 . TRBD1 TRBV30 CAWDRVRTEAFF TGTGCCTGGGACAGGGTGAGGACTGAAGCTTTCTTT
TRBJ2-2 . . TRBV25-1 CASSAGIAGELFF TGTGCCAGCAGCGCCGGGATCGCCGGGGAGCTGTTTTTT
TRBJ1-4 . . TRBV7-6 CASSLERAGAREKLFF TGTGCCAGCAGCTTAGAGCGGGCGGGGGCCAGGGAAAAACTGTTTTTT
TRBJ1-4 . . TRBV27 CASSPGRPNEKLFF TGTGCCAGCAGCCCAGGTCGCCCTAATGAAAAACTGTTTTTT
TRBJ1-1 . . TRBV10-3 CAISEWDLNTEAFF TGTGCCATCAGTGAATGGGATTTGAACACTGAAGCTTTCTTT
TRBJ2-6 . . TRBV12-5 CASGPGWANVLTF TGTGCTAGTGGTCCCGGCTGGGCCAACGTCCTGACTTTC
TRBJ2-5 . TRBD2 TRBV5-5 CASFREFGGGFETQYF TGTGCCAGCTTCCGGGAATTCGGGGGGGGCTTCGAGACCCAGTACTTC
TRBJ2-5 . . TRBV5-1 CASSLLVGRGETQYF TGCGCCAGCAGCTTGCTGGTGGGGCGCGGGGAGACCCAGTACTTC
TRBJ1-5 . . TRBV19 CAPQGGHNQPQHF TGTGCCCCACAGGGTGGGCACAATCAGCCCCAGCATTTT